The rows below give T cell receptor beta chains drawn from one sample of a study of blood T cell repertoires in COVID-19. Clones were read by immunoSEQ multiplex PCR, and TCRdb kept only the in-frame ones, dropping some. The profile shows tens of thousands of clones, over 65% of them singletons. The material sequenced was peripheral blood. The receptors originated from a woman between 70 and 85 years old with acute or convalescent COVID-19. CDR3s include the opening cysteine and the closing phenylalanine or tryptophan. Fields, in order: V gene, clone size, J gene, D gene, CDR3 DNA, CDR3 protein. A D gene is named only where the DNA matches it firmly. Clone size is not always given. Where it is, it says once, few, many or a class for expanded clones.

TRBV6-5,.,TRBJ1-5,TRBD1,TGTGCCAGCAGGGACAGGGGGCCTGGGCAGCCCCAGCATTTT,CASRDRGPGQPQHF
TRBV18,.,TRBJ1-5,.,TGTGCCAGCTCACCCGGCAGCAGGGGCGGCAATCAGCCCCAGCATTTT,CASSPGSRGGNQPQHF
TRBV5-1,.,TRBJ2-1,TRBD1,TGCGCCAGCAGCTTCGGGACAGGAGGGGGGAATGAGCAGTTCTTC,CASSFGTGGGNEQFF
TRBV6-1,.,TRBJ1-2,.,TGTGCCAGCAGTGAAGGACTGGGCCCCGGAGGCTATGGCTACACCTTC,CASSEGLGPGGYGYTF
TRBV5-1,.,TRBJ1-4,TRBD1,TGCGCCAGCAGCACCTCCAGGGGGCCTAATGAAAAACTGTTTTTT,CASSTSRGPNEKLFF
TRBV28,.,TRBJ2-1,.,TGTGCCAGCAGTCAGGGATTTTCCTACAATGAGCAGTTCTTC,CASSQGFSYNEQFF
TRBV10-3,.,TRBJ2-2,.,TGTGCCATCAGTGAAGGGGCAGCCGGGGAGCTGTTTTTT,CAISEGAAGELFF
TRBV10-3,few,TRBJ1-1,.,TGTGCCATCAGTGGAGGAGGGTCTGGAGGGACTGAAGCTTTCTTT,CAISGGGSGGTEAFF
TRBV2,.,TRBJ1-2,.,TGTGCCAGCATAAGAGGGCCAGACTATGGCTACACCTTC,CASIRGPDYGYTF
TRBV5-1,.,TRBJ2-5,TRBD2,TGCGCCAGCAGCTTGGTCGGTAGCGGGTCGTACCAAGAGACCCAGTACTTC,CASSLVGSGSYQETQYF
TRBV28,.,TRBJ2-4,.,TGTGCCAGCAGTTTCGTGGGGGCCCTCGCCAAAAACATTCAGTACTTC,CASSFVGALAKNIQYF
TRBV27,.,TRBJ1-5,TRBD1,TGTGCCAGCAGACCCGGGACAGCTAGCAATCAGCCCCAGCATTTT,CASRPGTASNQPQHF
TRBV28,once,TRBJ2-7,TRBD2,TGTGCCAGCAGCCCGAGCGGGAGGTCCTACGAGCAGTACTTC,CASSPSGRSYEQYF
TRBV29-1,.,TRBJ2-7,TRBD1,TGCAGCGTTGGATCAGGACAGGGAACCTACGAGCAGTACTTC,CSVGSGQGTYEQYF
TRBV19,.,TRBJ1-5,TRBD1,TGTGCCAGTAGCTCTGGACAGGGGGCCCAGCCCCAGCATTTT,CASSSGQGAQPQHF
TRBV19,.,TRBJ1-2,TRBD1,TGTGCCAGTTCAGGGGGAATTGCCTATGGCTACACCTTC,CASSGGIAYGYTF
TRBV28,once,TRBJ1-2,.,TGTGCCAGCAGGGCTACAGGGACGGGGTATGGCTACACCTTC,CASRATGTGYGYTF
TRBV6-5,.,TRBJ1-1,.,TGTGCCAGCAGGAAGGGGGAAGGGACTTTCTTT,CASRKGEGTFF
TRBV2,few,TRBJ2-7,.,TGTGCCAGCAGTCGGCTTAAGGACTTACACAACGAGCAGTACTTC,CASSRLKDLHNEQYF
TRBV7-9,few,TRBJ2-7,.,TGTGCCAGCAGTACAGGAGCCGCACACTCATCATACGAGCAGTACTTC,CASSTGAAHSSYEQYF
TRBV29-1,.,TRBJ2-7,.,TGCAGCGTTGACAGCGGACAGCCACTGGAGCAGTACTTC,CSVDSGQPLEQYF
TRBV20-1,once,TRBJ2-1,.,TGCAGTGCTAGATCGGGGAATGAGCAGTTCTTC,CSARSGNEQFF
TRBV18,.,TRBJ2-5,TRBD2,TGTGCCAGCTCACTAGCAGCGGGAGGGCAAACAGAGACCCAGTACTTC,CASSLAAGGQTETQYF
TRBV7-7,.,TRBJ2-5,.,TGTGCCAGCAGCGTCGACTACTTTACGGAGACCCAGTACTTC,CASSVDYFTETQYF
TRBV19,.,TRBJ2-3,TRBD1,TGTGCCAGTAGTTGGACAGGGCCAAGCACAGATACGCAGTATTTT,CASSWTGPSTDTQYF